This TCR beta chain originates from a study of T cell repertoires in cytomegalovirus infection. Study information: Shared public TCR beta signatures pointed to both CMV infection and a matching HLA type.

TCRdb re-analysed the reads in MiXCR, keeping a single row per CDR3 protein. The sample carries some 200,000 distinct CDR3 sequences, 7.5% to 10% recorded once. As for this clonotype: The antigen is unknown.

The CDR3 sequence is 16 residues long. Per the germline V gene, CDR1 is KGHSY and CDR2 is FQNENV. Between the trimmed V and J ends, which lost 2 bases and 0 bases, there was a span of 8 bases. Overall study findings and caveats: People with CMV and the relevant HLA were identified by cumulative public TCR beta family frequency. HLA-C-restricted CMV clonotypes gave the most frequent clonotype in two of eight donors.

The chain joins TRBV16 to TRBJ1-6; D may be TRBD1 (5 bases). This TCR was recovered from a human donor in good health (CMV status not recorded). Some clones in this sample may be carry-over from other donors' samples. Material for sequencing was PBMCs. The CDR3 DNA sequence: TGTGCCAGCAGCCAAGGGGGGAGCTCCTATAATTCACCCCTCCACTTT. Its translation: CASSQGGSSYNSPLHF.